This T cell receptor (beta chain) appears in the sequencing data of a study of vaccination and CD4 T cells after COVID-19. Study information: Participants got two doses of BNT162b2 or mRNA-1273 vaccine.

Treatment: 10-day PBMC culture with coronavirus spike peptide pools or control peptides (ViraFEST assay). An Oncomine TCR Beta short-read assay was used to sequence the DNA from cultured CD4+ T cells. TCRdb used MiXCR to reprocess the PCR reads, holding one entry per CDR3 protein. The sample shows some 15,000 distinct CDR3 sequences, approximately 62% of them seen only once. As to this clonotype: Its antigen remains unknown.

The CDR3 length is 10 residues. Deletions cut 8 bases from V and 7 bases from J, with 7 bases between. CDR1 and CDR2 (germline): SNHLY, FYNNEI. Study conclusions and caveats: No early post-infection timepoints were studied, and convalescent patients studied were relatively few.

This sequence joins TRBV2 and TRBJ2-3, with D possibly being TRBD2 (5 bases). The sample consisted of CD4+ T cells from blood, cultured in vitro. This receptor was identified in a human donor who had recovered from COVID-19. CDR3 sequence reads: CASGENTQYF. The CDR3 DNA follows: TGTGCCAGCGGGGAGAATACGCAGTATTTT.